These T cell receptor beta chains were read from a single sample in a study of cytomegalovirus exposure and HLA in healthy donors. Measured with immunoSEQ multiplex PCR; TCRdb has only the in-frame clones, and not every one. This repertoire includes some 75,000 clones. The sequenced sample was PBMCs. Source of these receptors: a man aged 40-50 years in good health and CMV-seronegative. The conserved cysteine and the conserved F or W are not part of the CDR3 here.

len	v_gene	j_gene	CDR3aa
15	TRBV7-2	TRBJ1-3	ASSPWDRKFSGNTIY
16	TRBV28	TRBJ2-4	ASSLPPAGLAGGGIQY
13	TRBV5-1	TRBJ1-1	ASSLSQNRATEAF
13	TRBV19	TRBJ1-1	ASSIGDRDFAEAF
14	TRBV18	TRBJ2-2	ASSPRTSGNTGELF
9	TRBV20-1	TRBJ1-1	SAVRSTEAF
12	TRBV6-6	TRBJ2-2	ASNRQGNTGELF
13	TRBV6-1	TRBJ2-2	ASRPDNSNTGELF
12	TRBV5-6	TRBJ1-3	ASSSLESGNTIY
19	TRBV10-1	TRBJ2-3	ASSEFFVWTGKGGDRDTQY
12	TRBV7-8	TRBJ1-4	ASSRDRVGGKLF
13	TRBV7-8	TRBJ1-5	ASSLLGDSNQPQH
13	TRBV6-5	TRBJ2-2	ASSYQPLNAGELF
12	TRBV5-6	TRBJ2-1	ASTSVSSYNEQF
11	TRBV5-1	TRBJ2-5	ASSQGLAGTQY
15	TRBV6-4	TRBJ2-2	ASSEWGKQGNTGELF
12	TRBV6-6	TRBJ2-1	ASSRLSAPNEQF
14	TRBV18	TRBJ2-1	ASSPRRSSGYNEQF
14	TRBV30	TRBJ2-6	AARQRAVPGANVLT
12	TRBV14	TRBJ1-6	ASSQVQGSSPLH
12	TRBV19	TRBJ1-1	ASSISETGTEAF
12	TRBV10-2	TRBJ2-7	ASSDREGIYEQY
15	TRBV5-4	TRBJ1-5	ASSLDRGAYSNQPQH
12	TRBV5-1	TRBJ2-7	ASSTEGLTYEQY
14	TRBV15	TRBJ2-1	ATSRPSGSTHNEQF
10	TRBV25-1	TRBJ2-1	ASGLTGVEQF
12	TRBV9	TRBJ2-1	ASSVVEGYNEQF
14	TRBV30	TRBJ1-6	AWSSTGGSYNSPLH
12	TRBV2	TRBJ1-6	ASGQGSYNSPLH
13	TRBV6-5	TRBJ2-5	ASSYGAGVGETQY
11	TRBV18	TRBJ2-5	ASSPPGGETQY
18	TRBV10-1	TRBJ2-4	ASSEGDRGVISLAKNIQY
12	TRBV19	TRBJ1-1	ASSREQGITEAF
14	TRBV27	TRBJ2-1	ASTLVMASGYNEQF
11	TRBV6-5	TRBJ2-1	ASRGGVYNEQF
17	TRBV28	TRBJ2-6	ASSFDRVFLSFGANVLT
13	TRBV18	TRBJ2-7	ASSPPGTGSYEQY
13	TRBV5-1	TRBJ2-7	ASSLGLADSYEQY
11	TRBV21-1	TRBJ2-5	ASTKTGSETQY
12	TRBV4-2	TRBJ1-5	ASSPRARNQPQH
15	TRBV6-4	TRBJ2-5	ASSDSAISGARGTQY
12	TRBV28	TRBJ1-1	ASSLRGRNTEAF
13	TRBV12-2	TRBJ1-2	ASRRRGFCNYGYT
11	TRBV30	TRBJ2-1	AKDRGSYNEQF
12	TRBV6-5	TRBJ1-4	ASSDRASNEKLF
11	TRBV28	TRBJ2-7	ASSLAGIYEQY
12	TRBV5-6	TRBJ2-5	ASSRRLAGETQY
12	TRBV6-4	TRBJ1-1	ASSEAGGLTEAF
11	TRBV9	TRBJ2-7	ASSAGQSYEQY
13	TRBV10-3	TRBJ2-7	ATRDPGQGYHEQY
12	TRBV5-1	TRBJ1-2	ASSLGQGDYGYT
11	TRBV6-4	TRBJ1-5	ATSTGSNQPQH
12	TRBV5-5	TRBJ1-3	ASSLVPGENTIY
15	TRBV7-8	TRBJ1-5	ASSSLMKTEINQPQH